This TCR beta chain was captured by sequencing in a study of siplizumab effects on memory and regulatory T cells. General study points: The drug siplizumab significantly decreased the alloreactive sequences that could be traced to unstimulated CD4+ memory cells. Unstimulated naive T cells seemed to show more diversity than memory cells did, and they also seemed to be among the major contributors to the alloresponse.

To note about this clone: What it recognizes is unknown.

Sequencing was performed with immunoSEQ multiplex PCR; in TCRdb, only in-frame clones are kept and a portion is missing. This sample has about 50,000 clones; about 88% occur once, and the top ten carry approximately 0.35%. V lost 3 bases and J 1 base, leaving 6 bases between the germline ends. The CDR3 is 13 residues long. The germline V gene has CDR1 SEHNR and CDR2 FQNEAQ (reference sequence). The V call is TRBV7-9, the J call TRBJ1-1; unclear D gene. Sequenced input: naive CD8+ T cells sorted from blood. This clonotype originated in a human donor in good health. The CDR3 DNA follows: TGTGCCAGCAGCTTGATCACGAACACTGAAGCTTTCTTT. Protein sequence: CASSLITNTEAFF. The full variable domain, its missing parts supplied by reference TRBV7-9 and TRBJ1-1, is DTGVSQNPRHKITKRGQNVTFRCDPISEHNRLYWYRQTLGQGPEFLTYFQNEAQLEKSRLLSDRFSAERPKGSFSTLEIQRTEQGDSAMYLCASSLITNTEAFFGQGTRLTVV.